The clone carrying this TCR beta chain was counted only a few times. The target antigen is unknown. Trimming cost V 1 base and J 0 bases; bases outside gene matches: 3. CDR1 is SGHTA, CDR2 FQGNSA, per germline. The CDR3 has 16 amino acids. This record comes from a study of cytomegalovirus exposure and HLA in healthy donors. Findings and limits, study-wide: Researchers left out some V segments, among them TRBV6-2 and TRBV6-3, as indistinguishable.

Amplification used 60 Vbeta primers and 13 Jbeta primers. Generated by immunoSEQ multiplex PCR, the TCRdb table keeps only in-frame clones and is missing some. Among 180,000 or so clones listed, 60% to 80% were seen once. Sequences were obtained from PBMCs. This TCR derives from a woman aged 35 to 49 in good health and CMV-seropositive. The J gene is TRBJ2-7, the V gene TRBV7-2; 10 bases align to TRBD2. The CDR3 nucleotides are TGTGCCAGCAGCTTAGGGACTAGCGGACTCTCCTACGAGCAGTACTTC. This encodes CASSLGTSGLSYEQYF.